The table lists the clone carrying this TCR beta chain with many counts. Antigen: not known. This sample is part of a study of T-cell memory formation after mild COVID-19. Study findings and constraints: Chiefly within CM and EM were the contracting CD4+ clones; CD8+ ones were within EMRA. Clones contracting day 15 to 85 were balanced CD4/CD8; later expanders leaned CD4+. Within pre-infection memory, some responding clones were found, suggesting cross-reactive memory joined.

TCRdb processed the 5' RACE reads anew with MiXCR; each CDR3 protein has one entry. The profile shows a few hundred thousand distinct CDR3 sequences, 25% to 30% of them singletons. CDR1 and CDR2 (germline): DFQATT, SNEGSKA (reference sequence). The CDR3 has 13 amino acids. Trimming removed 5 bases from V and 0 bases from J, with 11 bases in between. The sample taken for sequencing was PBMCs or a T cell subset sorted from them (not recorded which). The chain combines TRBV20-1 with TRBJ2-7; D is possibly TRBD2 (6 bases). This TCR was sampled from an adult woman who had mild COVID-19 (a few samples of this study predate the infection). Cell type and time point are not known. The CDR3 DNA is TGCAGTGCTTATAGCGGCCTCTCCTACGAGCAGTACTTC. Residues: CSAYSGLSYEQYF.